What follows are 27 T cell receptor beta chains derived from one specimen sequenced in a study of blood T cells in healthy people across ages. Then a second PCR, running about 7 to 11 cycles, was carried out with a sample-barcoded 5' primer and a J-beta primer mix. One entry per CDR3 protein results from TCRdb running MiXCR on the 5' RACE reads. This table holds over 1,500,000 distinct CDR3 sequences, approximately 50% found once. The sample taken for sequencing was blood. Source of these receptors: a woman between 40 and 55 years old in good health.

This clonotype was seen more than once but under ten times. V usage is TRBV7-9 and J usage is TRBJ2-3, with 10 bases lining up with TRBD2. In germline, CDR1 is SEHNR, CDR2 FQNEAQ (reference sequence). The CDR3 spans 16 residues. V lost 3 bases and J lost 1; bases outside the gene matches: 4. The CDR3 DNA reads TGTGCCAGCAGCTTTTCCGGGACTAGCGGCACAGATACGCAGTATTTT. This codes for CASSFSGTSGTDTQYF.

The gene calls are TRBV20-1 and TRBJ2-7; D might be TRBD1 (5 bases). There are 16 residues in the CDR3. The V and J ends lost 5 bases and 2 bases respectively, with 22 bases between them. CDR1 and CDR2 (germline): DFQATT, SNEGSKA (reference sequence). CDR3 in amino acids: CSASARQFSEAYEQYF. The CDR3 region has the DNA TGCAGTGCTTCAGCCCGACAGTTCTCCGAGGCCTACGAGCAGTACTTC.

The rearrangement joins TRBV9 to TRBJ2-3; perhaps TRBD2 as D (7 bases). Per germline, CDR1 SGDLS and CDR2 YYNGEE. V lost 3 bases to trimming and J lost 10 bases, with 21 bases between them. The CDR3 consists of 15 residues. The DNA for the CDR3 is TGTGCCAGCAGCGACGAGGGGGGGGCTATTCATGCGCAGTATTTT. Its protein is CASSDEGGAIHAQYF.

The gene calls are TRBV6-2 or TRBV6-3 and TRBJ1-5; D not resolved. The ends were cut back, 5 bases at V and 3 bases at J, with 14 bases in the middle. Germline V gene lookup returns CDR1 MNHEY and CDR2 SVGEGT. CDR3 size: 15 residues. Written as DNA, the CDR3 is TGTGCCAGCAGTCTCGTTGGGGTGATCAATCAGCCCCAGCATTTT. Translation gives CASSLVGVINQPQHF.

J is TRBJ1-2 and V is TRBV28; 8 bases fit TRBD1. With 3 bases clipped from V and 8 bases from J, the junction kept 11 bases outside the gene matches. CDR3 length: 15 residues. CDR1 and CDR2 from the germline V gene are MDHEN and SYDVKM. The CDR3 DNA sequence: TGTGCCAGCAGTTTCTTCGGGACAGGAAGGGAGGGCTACACCTTC. Its protein product is CASSFFGTGREGYTF.

The rearrangement uses TRBV29-1 and TRBJ1-2; TRBD1 aligns across 7 bases. The CDR3 sequence is 11 residues long. The V gene's germline CDR1 is SQVTM and CDR2 ANQGSEA. The ends lost 2 bases at V and 6 bases at J; junction bases unmatched: 0. CDR3 loop: CSVETGDGYTF. DNA for the CDR3: TGCAGCGTTGAAACAGGGGATGGCTACACCTTC.

This clonotype appeared a single time. The CDR3 spells CASSSLLPTSGGFNEQFF. CDR3 nucleotides: TGTGCCAGCAGTTCCCTCCTCCCGACTAGCGGGGGTTTCAATGAGCAGTTCTTC. The chain combines TRBV6-2 or TRBV6-3 with TRBJ2-1, with 12 bases matching TRBD2. V lost 4 bases to trimming and J lost 6 bases; unmatched junction nucleotides: 13. Germline V gives CDR1 MNHEY, CDR2 SVGEGT. The CDR3 runs 18 residues.

This clonotype was detected once. The chain uses TRBV3-1 and TRBJ2-5; the match to TRBD2 covers 8 bases. Germline-derived CDR1 and CDR2 are LGHDT and YNNKEL (reference sequence). Trimming took 8 bases from V and 5 from J; bases not matched to a gene: 10. This CDR3 spans 14 amino acids. CDR3 sequence reads: CASLPREGRETQYF. CDR3 in DNA: TGTGCCAGCCTCCCTCGGGAGGGTAGGGAGACCCAGTACTTC.

This clonotype was seen only once. The chain links TRBV21-1 to TRBJ2-4; the table's D call, TRBD1, has no DNA check behind it. The J call may not be correct, given that the DNA end is closer to TRBJ2-7. TRBV21-1 corresponds to a pseudogene. CDR3 length equals 19 residues. In nucleotides, the CDR3 is TGTGCCAGCAGCAAAGCCCTATCGAAGGGACAGGGGGTCTCCTACGAGCAGTACTTC. This translates into CASSKALSKGQGVSYEQYF.

The chain has TRBV7-2 and TRBJ1-5; TRBD1 is a possible D gene (5 bases). Per germline, CDR1 SGHTA and CDR2 FQGNSA. Between the trimmed V and J ends, which lost 5 bases and 7 bases, there was a span of 12 bases. This CDR3 is 13 amino acids long. The CDR3: CASSPPGDQPQHF. As DNA, the CDR3 is TGTGCCAGCAGCCCTCCCGGGGACCAGCCCCAGCATTTT.

The rearrangement links TRBV27 to TRBJ1-1, with TRBD1 matching 9 bases. This CDR3 spans 13 amino acids. J was trimmed by 3 bases and V by 8 bases; bases with no gene match: 4. Germline CDR1 and CDR2: MNHEY and SMNVEV (reference sequence). CDR3 sequence (DNA): TGTGCCAGCGGAGACAGGGGGGACACTGAAGCTTTCTTT. Residues: CASGDRGDTEAFF.

This clonotype was seen a few times. The V and J genes are TRBV6-2 or TRBV6-3 and TRBJ2-7, with TRBD1 matching over 8 bases. Unmatched junction bases numbered 9, after V lost 5 bases and J lost 3 bases. CDR3 length: 15 amino acids. From germline, CDR1 is MNHEY and CDR2 SVGEGT. The CDR3 DNA sequence: TGTGCCAGCAGTCTCTTGGGGACAGGCATCTACGAGCAGTACTTC. Residues: CASSLLGTGIYEQYF.

CDR3 sequence (DNA): TGCAGTGCTGCCCGGACAGGCTACGAGCAGTACTTC. This gives the protein CSAARTGYEQYF. The V gene is TRBV20-1, the J gene TRBJ2-5, with 7 bases lining up with TRBD1. The last part of the DNA fits TRBJ2-7 better; the J call may be wrong. This CDR3 is built from 12 residues. Per germline, CDR1 DFQATT and CDR2 SNEGSKA (reference sequence).

This clonotype was observed a few times. The chain recombines TRBV11-2 with TRBJ2-5; the match to TRBD1 covers 11 bases. The CDR3 loop spans 17 amino acids. V shed 3 bases, J shed 5 bases, and the junction held 11 bases outside the gene matches. From germline, CDR1 is SGHAT and CDR2 FQNNGV. In DNA form, the CDR3 reads TGTGCCAGCAGCTTTGGGGGAGGACAGGGGGCATGGGAGACCCAGTACTTC. The encoded protein is CASSFGGGQGAWETQYF.

The genes are TRBV7-8 and TRBJ2-3, with TRBD1 as a possible D gene (8 bases). The CDR3 totals 21 residues. Between the trimmed V and J ends, which lost 1 base and 3 bases, there was a span of 29 bases. CDR1 and CDR2 from the germline V gene are SGHVS and FQNEAQ. The CDR3 sequence is CASSLVYLGGGTGGSTDTQYF. Here the CDR3 DNA reads TGTGCCAGCAGCTTAGTGTATTTAGGGGGGGGCACAGGGGGGAGTACAGATACGCAGTATTTT.

The genes are TRBV29-1 and TRBJ2-4, with D unresolved. Trimming took 1 base from V and 4 from J, leaving 11 bases between them. The CDR3 runs 14 residues. Germline V lookup: CDR1 SQVTM, CDR2 ANQGSEA. The CDR3 reads CSVEGRQKKNIQYF. The CDR3 coding sequence is TGCAGCGTTGAAGGACGACAAAAAAAAAACATTCAGTACTTC.

This clonotype was picked up a small number of times. The chain is built from TRBV20-1 and TRBJ2-3; D is undetermined. Trimming stripped 2 bases from V and 4 bases from J, with 13 bases between. This CDR3 spans 14 amino acids. Germline V gene data show CDR1 as DFQATT and CDR2 as SNEGSKA (reference sequence). The CDR3 here is CSARHSWASDTQYF. The CDR3 coding sequence is TGCAGTGCTAGACACAGCTGGGCCTCAGATACGCAGTATTTT.

This chain uses TRBV9 with TRBJ2-3, with D perhaps matching TRBD2 (5 bases). From germline, CDR1 is SGDLS and CDR2 YYNGEE. The CDR3 runs 15 residues. Trimming removed 2 bases at V and 2 bases at J, with 12 bases between. The CDR3 DNA reads TGTGCCAGCAGCGTTGCGAGAGCGGCCACAGATACGCAGTATTTT. Translated: CASSVARAATDTQYF.

This chain joins TRBV7-2 and TRBJ1-5; D is perhaps TRBD1 (6 bases). V was clipped by 5 bases and J by 3 bases, with 14 bases between them. This CDR3 is 15 amino acids long. CDR1 and CDR2 from the germline V gene are SGHTA and FQGNSA. The chain's CDR3 is CASSPGTLNNQPQHF. In DNA form, the CDR3 reads TGTGCCAGCAGCCCAGGGACACTAAACAATCAGCCCCAGCATTTT. Full variable domain (outside the CDR3, taken from reference TRBV7-2 and TRBJ1-5): GAGVSQSPSNKVTEKGKDVELRCDPISGHTALYWYRQSLGQGLEFLIYFQGNSAPDKSGLPSDRFSAERTGGSVSTLTIQRTQQEDSAVYLCASSPGTLNNQPQHFGDGTRLSIL.

This chain links TRBV7-2 with TRBJ2-1; 8 bases are shared with TRBD1. CDR1 SGHTA and CDR2 FQGNSA come from the germline V gene. J lost 10 bases, V lost 5 bases, and 13 bases had no gene match. This CDR3 spans 15 amino acids. Here the CDR3 DNA reads TGTGCCAGCAGCAAACCGGGACAGGAGTCCCTCGAGCAGTTCTTC. It encodes CASSKPGQESLEQFF.

This clonotype has more than one count but fewer than ten. CDR3 region: CASSQLGPGQGWYEQYF. The CDR3 DNA is TGCGCCAGCAGCCAATTGGGTCCGGGACAGGGGTGGTACGAGCAGTACTTC. The chain couples TRBV4-1 to TRBJ2-7; 10 bases agree with TRBD1. The CDR3 covers 17 residues. V dropped 2 bases and J dropped 4; count of bases not matched to a gene: 11. The germline V gene has CDR1 MGHRA and CDR2 YSYEKL.

V usage is TRBV6-2 or TRBV6-3 and J usage is TRBJ2-1; D unresolved. V was cut by 2 bases and J by 11 bases, with 13 bases left in between. Germline-derived CDR1 and CDR2 are MNHEY and SVGEGT. This CDR3 is 13 amino acids long. In DNA form, the CDR3 reads TGTGCCAGCAGTTACGGAAGGTTTAATCAGCAGTTCTTC. Translated, it gives CASSYGRFNQQFF.

This clonotype was counted only a few times. The chain is built from TRBV29-1 and TRBJ1-2; D call uncertain. Trimming shortened V by 7 bases and J by 4 bases, and 13 bases separated the two germline ends. CDR3 length: 12 amino acids. CDR1 SQVTM and CDR2 ANQGSEA come from the germline V gene. CDR3 DNA: TGCAGCGCCGCTTTCTTCGGCTATGGCTACACCTTC. Residues: CSAAFFGYGYTF.

This clonotype has a handful of counts. V is TRBV12-3 or TRBV12-4 and J is TRBJ2-3; D not resolved. The V and J ends lost 6 bases and 4 bases respectively, with 14 bases between them. CDR3 length: 14 amino acids. This chain's CDR3 is CASREVGNADTQYF. CDR3 nucleotide sequence: TGTGCCAGCAGGGAAGTTGGTAACGCAGATACGCAGTATTTT.

The V gene is TRBV7-2, the J gene TRBJ2-1; D may be TRBD1 or TRBD2 (5 bases each). From germline, CDR1 is SGHTA and CDR2 FQGNSA. The CDR3 has 13 residues. V was clipped by 4 bases and J by 6 bases, with 10 bases between them. CDR3 residues: CASSWDVSNEQFF. Here the CDR3 DNA reads TGTGCCAGCAGCTGGGACGTAAGCAATGAGCAGTTCTTC.

The chain employs TRBV20-1 and TRBJ1-5, with D perhaps matching TRBD1 (5 bases). Trimming took off 3 bases at V and 0 bases at J, with 12 bases between the two ends. The CDR3 length is 15 residues. CDR1 and CDR2 from the germline V gene are DFQATT and SNEGSKA (reference sequence). The CDR3 loop is CSASKTGGSNQPQHF. The CDR3 coding sequence is TGCAGTGCTAGCAAAACGGGGGGTAGCAATCAGCCCCAGCATTTT.

CDR3 DNA sequence: TGTGCCAGCAGCTTAAGGGAGAATCCGGGACGGCACGAGCAGTACTTC. The encoded protein is CASSLRENPGRHEQYF. The gene calls are TRBV7-8 and TRBJ2-7; D possibly uses TRBD1 or TRBD2 (5 bases each). Per germline, CDR1 SGHVS and CDR2 FQNEAQ. The CDR3 is 16 amino acids. Trimming cost V 2 bases and J 5 bases, with 19 bases left between them.